A selection of T cell receptor beta chains follows, all from one sample in a study of CD8+CD57+ T cells in acquired aplastic anemia. Each CDR3 protein is one row after TCRdb ran MiXCR on the reads. This table has approximately 170,000 distinct CDR3 sequences, about 45% appearing once. Source material: sorted CD4+, CD8+, or CD8+CD57+ T cells (not recorded which) from PBMCs. These receptors came from a human donor with aplastic anemia. Both conserved end residues are part of each CDR3. A D gene is named only where the DNA matches it firmly. For some rows the clone size is stated as once, few or many, or as a class when expanded; others skip it.

- TRBJ2-7 - TRBV29-1 CSVRQVTYEQYF TGCAGCGTCAGACAGGTTACCTACGAGCAGTACTTC
- TRBJ1-5 - TRBV7-3 CASSRDTNQPQHF TGTGCCAGCAGTCGCGACACCAATCAGCCCCAGCATTTT
- TRBJ2-7 - TRBV24-1 CATSAARSYEQYF TGTGCCACCAGTGCGGCCAGATCCTACGAGCAGTACTTC
- TRBJ2-2 - TRBV6-1 CASSPLPGGQAGTGELFF TGTGCCAGCAGTCCTCTACCCGGAGGCCAAGCTGGCACCGGGGAGCTGTTTTTT
medium-sized TRBJ1-2 - TRBV19 CASSIGQYPNYGYTF TGTGCCAGTAGTATAGGACAGTACCCTAACTATGGCTACACCTTC
many TRBJ1-4 TRBD1 TRBV2 CASAPRTGGEKLFF TGTGCCAGCGCTCCGAGGACAGGGGGTGAAAAACTGTTTTTT
many TRBJ2-5 - TRBV4-3 CASSQEYRYQETQYF TGCGCCAGCAGCCAAGAGTATCGCTACCAAGAGACCCAGTACTTC
- TRBJ1-2 - TRBV25-1 CASRETGSNYGYTF TGTGCCAGCAGAGAAACAGGGTCGAACTATGGCTACACCTTC
- TRBJ2-7 - TRBV25-1 CASSPGYERYF TGTGCCAGCTCACCCGGGTACGAGCGGTACTTC
- TRBJ1-2 - TRBV2 CASSEMKGATF TGTGCCAGCAGTGAAATGAAAGGAGCCACCTTC
- TRBJ1-2 - TRBV15 CATSSPTGDGYTF TGTGCCACCAGCAGCCCGACAGGAGATGGCTACACCTTC
- TRBJ1-6 - TRBV19 CAGRTGGNYNSPLHF TGTGCCGGTCGGACTGGGGGAAACTATAATTCACCCCTCCACTTT
few TRBJ2-5 TRBD1 TRBV6-1 CASSDRDRVKETQYF TGTGCCAGCAGTGACCGGGACAGGGTGAAGGAGACCCAGTACTTC
few TRBJ2-1 TRBD1 TRBV29-1 CSSYSGGREQFF TGCAGCAGCTACTCAGGGGGCAGGGAGCAGTTCTTC
- TRBJ2-7 TRBD2 TRBV24-1 CASSPGGGSHEQYF TGTGCCAGCAGCCCGGGGGGGGGGAGCCACGAGCAGTACTTC
many TRBJ2-3 TRBD1 TRBV19 CASSIRGTGGADTQYF TGTGCCAGTAGTATAAGGGGGACAGGGGGTGCAGATACGCAGTATTTT
- TRBJ1-1 - TRBV29-1 CSVERSGTTTEAFF TGCAGCGTTGAAAGGTCTGGGACTACCACTGAAGCTTTCTTT
- TRBJ1-1 - TRBV10-2 CASSENLPTREAFF TGCGCCAGCAGTGAAAACTTGCCCACAAGGGAAGCTTTCTTT
many TRBJ1-2 - TRBV6-5 CASSYFRGRHYGYTF TGTGCCAGCAGTTACTTCCGGGGGCGACATTATGGCTACACCTTC
many TRBJ2-3 - TRBV5-1 CASSPGQLTDTQYF TGCGCCAGCAGCCCCGGTCAGCTCACAGATACGCAGTATTTT
once TRBJ1-1 - TRBV9 CASSSRRAEAFF TGTGCCAGCAGCTCCAGGAGGGCTGAAGCTTTCTTT
many TRBJ2-5 - TRBV11-2 CASRDQGETQYF TGTGCCAGCAGGGATCAGGGGGAGACCCAGTACTTC
once TRBJ2-7 TRBD1 TRBV5-1 CASRSGGESLNYEQYF TGCGCCAGCCGATCAGGGGGCGAGTCACTTAACTACGAGCAGTACTTC
many TRBJ2-1 TRBD2 TRBV20-1 CSARPTSGSRNEQFF TGCAGTGCTAGACCTACTAGCGGGAGTAGGAATGAGCAGTTCTTC